This record covers a single T cell receptor beta chain. The sample originates from a study of blood T cell repertoires in COVID-19. Study overall: The cDNA or gDNA used as material had been derived from T cells, B-cell-depleted T cells, or PBMCs.

This CDR3 is built from 14 residues. CDR1 is MGHRA and CDR2 is YSYEKL in the germline V gene. The ends lost 4 bases at V and 7 bases at J; junction bases unmatched: 3. Here immunoSEQ multiplex PCR was the method, and the copy in TCRdb shows in-frame clones only, minus some. The table has approximately 35,000 clones, roughly 88% seen once. The material sequenced was peripheral blood. The receptor was isolated from a man aged 55-75 years with active COVID-19. The chain couples TRBV4-1 to TRBJ1-5; 11 bases agree with TRBD1. The CDR3 sequence: CASSPGQGDQPQHF. CDR3 in DNA: TGCGCCAGCAGCCCGGGACAGGGGGACCAGCCCCAGCATTTT.